The 8 T cell receptor beta chains below were found in one sample sequenced in a study of blood T cell repertoires in COVID-19 (dated by TCRdb to the early 2020s). The library was obtained by the immunoSEQ multiplex PCR assay. TCRdb took over this immuneACCESS table, retaining in-frame rearrangements with V and J assigned. Such tables are incomplete; in checked studies, under half of the missing clones stem from an unresolved V gene, and the remainder is unexplained. The sample data list hundreds of thousands of clones, and about 83% of these were observed just once. 6% to 6.5% of the sample goes to the ten largest clones. Material for sequencing was PBMCs or T cells enriched from blood (not recorded which). Source of these receptors: a woman aged 40 to 50 who had recovered from COVID-19.

There are a few counts of this clone. The chain couples TRBV19 to TRBJ2-1, with 9 bases lining up with TRBD2. The germline CDR1 and CDR2 sequences are LNHDA and SQIVND (reference sequence). The CDR3 loop spans 16 amino acids. V was pared by 3 bases and J by 7 bases, with 10 bases of the junction left unmatched. The CDR3 region is CASSIWESRGGNEQFF. As DNA, the CDR3 is TGTGCCAGTAGTATCTGGGAATCGCGGGGGGGGAATGAGCAGTTCTTC.

CDR3 nucleotides: TGTGCCAGTAGTATCGGGCCGGGGCAGCCCCAGCATTTT. This encodes CASSIGPGQPQHF. The chain is built from TRBV19 and TRBJ1-5, with D hard to call. The germline gives CDR1 LNHDA, CDR2 SQIVND (reference sequence). V lost 3 bases and J 7 bases, leaving 10 bases between the germline ends. CDR3 length equals 13 residues.

This chain joins TRBV28 and TRBJ2-7; TRBD2 might be the D (6 bases). The germline V and J ends were trimmed by 6 bases and 3 bases, with 18 bases remaining between them. Germline V gene lookup returns CDR1 MDHEN and CDR2 SYDVKM. The CDR3 sequence is 15 residues long. This CDR3 is CASSLPGLEGYEQYF. The DNA for the CDR3 is TGTGCCAGCAGCCTCCCGGGACTGGAGGGCTACGAGCAGTACTTC.

The chain links TRBV27 to TRBJ1-1, with TRBD1 as a possible D gene (6 bases). V gave up 4 bases and J gave up 2 bases, with 8 bases separating them. There are 13 residues in the CDR3. Germline CDR1 reads MNHEY; CDR2 reads SMNVEV (reference sequence). The chain's CDR3 is CASSYRENTEAFF. CDR3 nucleotides: TGTGCCAGCAGTTACAGGGAAAACACTGAAGCTTTCTTT.

V usage is TRBV2 and J usage is TRBJ1-6; TRBD1 matches at 7 bases. The junction had 5 bases not matched to a gene; V was cut back by 6 bases and J by 3 bases. The CDR3 contains 15 residues. The germline CDR1 and CDR2 sequences are SNHLY and FYNNEI. CDR3 sequence: CASRRGQGYNSPLHF. As DNA, the CDR3 is TGTGCCAGCAGGAGGGGGCAGGGCTATAATTCACCCCTCCACTTT.

This rearrangement joins TRBV2 to TRBJ2-1; possibly TRBD1 for D (6 bases). Trimming removed 6 bases from V and 1 base from J, with 13 bases in between. The CDR3 is 15 residues long. Germline CDR1 is SNHLY and CDR2 is FYNNEI. The CDR3 sequence is CASRAGQGSYNEQFF. The CDR3 DNA reads as TGTGCCAGCAGGGCCGGCCAGGGGTCCTACAATGAGCAGTTCTTC.

The chain combines TRBV4-3 with TRBJ2-4; D may be TRBD1 (6 bases). The CDR3 covers 16 residues. CDR1 and CDR2 (germline): LGHNA, YSLEER. Deletions cut 0 bases from V and 0 bases from J, with 9 bases between. The CDR3 nucleotides are TGCGCCAGCAGCCAAGAAACAGGGCTAGCCAAAAACATTCAGTACTTC. Its protein product is CASSQETGLAKNIQYF.

CDR3 sequence: CASSRTISDHTQYF. In DNA, the CDR3 is TGTGCCAGCAGTCGGACTATCTCCGACCATACGCAGTATTTT. V is TRBV7-2 and J is TRBJ2-3; maybe TRBD2 (6 bases). The germline CDR1 and CDR2 sequences are SGHTA and FQGNSA. There are 14 residues in the CDR3. V lost 6 bases and J 7 bases, leaving 17 bases between the germline ends. The whole variable domain, filled in from reference TRBV7-2 and TRBJ2-3, reads GAGVSQSPSNKVTEKGKDVELRCDPISGHTALYWYRQSLGQGLEFLIYFQGNSAPDKSGLPSDRFSAERTGGSVSTLTIQRTQQEDSAVYLCASSRTISDHTQYFGPGTRLTVL.